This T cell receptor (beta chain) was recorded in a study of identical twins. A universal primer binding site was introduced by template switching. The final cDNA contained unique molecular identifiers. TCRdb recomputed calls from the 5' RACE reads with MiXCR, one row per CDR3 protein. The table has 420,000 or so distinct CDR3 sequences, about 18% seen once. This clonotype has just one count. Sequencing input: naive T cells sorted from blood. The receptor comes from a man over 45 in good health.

The CDR3 region is CASSYLGVGATNEKLFF. CDR3 in DNA: TGTGCCAGCAGTTATTTGGGGGTGGGTGCAACTAATGAAAAACTGTTTTTT. The chain is built from TRBV6-5 and TRBJ1-4; D is possibly TRBD1 (5 bases). The V end lost 3 bases, the J end lost 0 bases, and 14 bases lay between the germline ends. This CDR3 region has 17 residues. Germline V CDR1 and CDR2: MNHEY, SVGAGI.